This is a list of T cell receptor beta chains from one sample in a study of blood T cell repertoires in COVID-19. This table comes from immunoSEQ multiplex PCR, and its TCRdb copy is limited to in-frame clones, with some not included. The sample includes 490,000 or so clones, approximately 88% of them seen just once. The sequenced sample consisted of PBMCs or T cells enriched from blood (not recorded which). Receptors were obtained from a woman between 40 and 55 years old who had recovered from COVID-19. CDR3s include the opening cysteine and the closing phenylalanine or tryptophan. Fields, in order: V gene, clone size, D gene, J gene, CDR3 protein, CDR3 DNA. A D gene is named only where the DNA matches it firmly. Size is omitted from some rows. Given values are once, few, many or a class for expanded clones.

v_call: TRBV6-2/TRBV6-3
clone_size: NA
d_call: NA
j_call: TRBJ2-3
cdr3_aa: CASSYRRGRTDTQYF
cdr3_nt: TGTGCCAGCAGTTACCGGCGGGGCCGCACAGATACGCAGTATTTT

v_call: TRBV6-5
clone_size: NA
d_call: NA
j_call: TRBJ1-5
cdr3_aa: CASSPLRVGQPQHF
cdr3_nt: TGTGCCAGCAGCCCGCTCAGGGTCGGGCAGCCCCAGCATTTT

v_call: TRBV3-1/TRBV3-2
clone_size: NA
d_call: NA
j_call: TRBJ1-3
cdr3_aa: CASSQQTGSGNTIYF
cdr3_nt: TGTGCCAGCAGCCAACAAACAGGGTCTGGAAACACCATATATTTT

v_call: TRBV19
clone_size: NA
d_call: TRBD1
j_call: TRBJ1-5
cdr3_aa: CASNPPRQGNQPQHF
cdr3_nt: TGTGCCAGTAATCCTCCTCGACAGGGAAATCAGCCCCAGCATTTT

v_call: TRBV24-1
clone_size: NA
d_call: TRBD2
j_call: TRBJ2-2
cdr3_aa: CATSDLAGGVTGELFF
cdr3_nt: TGTGCCACCAGTGATCTAGCGGGAGGGGTTACCGGGGAGCTGTTTTTT

v_call: TRBV18
clone_size: NA
d_call: NA
j_call: TRBJ2-2
cdr3_aa: CASSQGGLRTRFTGELFF
cdr3_nt: TGTGCCAGCTCACAGGGGGGACTACGCACTAGGTTCACCGGGGAGCTGTTTTTT

v_call: TRBV7-9
clone_size: NA
d_call: TRBD2
j_call: TRBJ2-5
cdr3_aa: CASSTAGVPLPETQYF
cdr3_nt: TGTGCCAGCAGCACAGCGGGGGTCCCCCTCCCAGAGACCCAGTACTTC

v_call: TRBV7-9
clone_size: NA
d_call: NA
j_call: TRBJ2-7
cdr3_aa: CASSRDIYEQYF
cdr3_nt: TGTGCCAGCAGCCGGGACATCTACGAGCAGTACTTC

v_call: TRBV4-3
clone_size: NA
d_call: TRBD1
j_call: TRBJ2-7
cdr3_aa: CASSLGTGSYEQYF
cdr3_nt: TGCGCCAGCAGCCTCGGGACAGGGTCCTACGAGCAGTACTTC

v_call: TRBV2
clone_size: once
d_call: NA
j_call: TRBJ1-3
cdr3_aa: CASRKETVNSGNTIYF
cdr3_nt: TGTGCCAGCAGGAAGGAGACAGTTAACTCTGGAAACACCATATATTTT

v_call: TRBV15
clone_size: NA
d_call: NA
j_call: TRBJ2-7
cdr3_aa: CATSSRVGDEQYF
cdr3_nt: TGTGCCACCAGCAGCAGGGTAGGTGACGAGCAGTACTTC

v_call: TRBV3-1/TRBV3-2
clone_size: NA
d_call: NA
j_call: TRBJ2-2
cdr3_aa: CASSRGGVNTGELFF
cdr3_nt: TGTGCCAGCAGCCGAGGGGGTGTAAACACCGGGGAGCTGTTTTTT

v_call: TRBV14
clone_size: once
d_call: NA
j_call: TRBJ1-5
cdr3_aa: CASSQDPRGRSLYSNQPQHF
cdr3_nt: TGTGCCAGCAGCCAAGATCCAAGAGGGAGGAGTCTATATAGCAATCAGCCCCAGCATTTT

v_call: TRBV5-1
clone_size: NA
d_call: NA
j_call: TRBJ2-7
cdr3_aa: CASSLPTFSYEQYF
cdr3_nt: TGCGCCAGCAGCTTACCAACTTTTTCCTACGAGCAGTACTTC

v_call: TRBV29-1
clone_size: NA
d_call: TRBD2
j_call: TRBJ2-7
cdr3_aa: CSAAGDSIYEQYF
cdr3_nt: TGCAGCGCCGCGGGAGACTCCATCTACGAGCAGTACTTC

v_call: TRBV3-1/TRBV3-2
clone_size: NA
d_call: NA
j_call: TRBJ1-3
cdr3_aa: CASSQESFGGVGNTIYF
cdr3_nt: TGTGCCAGCAGCCAAGAGAGCTTCGGGGGGGTTGGAAACACCATATATTTT

v_call: TRBV15
clone_size: NA
d_call: TRBD1
j_call: TRBJ1-6
cdr3_aa: CATSTHGQGSSPLHF
cdr3_nt: TGTGCCACCAGCACCCACGGACAGGGGTCATCACCCCTCCACTTT

v_call: TRBV27
clone_size: NA
d_call: NA
j_call: TRBJ1-5
cdr3_aa: CASSLSYSNQPQHF
cdr3_nt: TGTGCCAGCAGTTTATCTTATAGCAATCAGCCCCAGCATTTT

v_call: TRBV5-5
clone_size: few
d_call: NA
j_call: TRBJ2-2
cdr3_aa: CASSFLDTGELFF
cdr3_nt: TGTGCCAGCAGCTTCCTAGACACCGGGGAGCTGTTTTTT

v_call: TRBV11-2
clone_size: NA
d_call: TRBD1
j_call: TRBJ1-4
cdr3_aa: CASSSPGQGRRKGEKLFF
cdr3_nt: TGTGCCAGCAGCTCCCCGGGACAGGGTAGGAGGAAAGGAGAAAAACTGTTTTTT

v_call: TRBV7-2
clone_size: NA
d_call: NA
j_call: TRBJ2-7
cdr3_aa: CASSLAAGADSYEQYF
cdr3_nt: TGTGCCAGCAGCTTAGCGGCAGGGGCCGACTCCTACGAGCAGTACTTC

v_call: TRBV6-2/TRBV6-3
clone_size: NA
d_call: NA
j_call: TRBJ1-1
cdr3_aa: CASSYDVGGLGTEAFF
cdr3_nt: TGTGCCAGCAGTTACGATGTGGGCGGGTTAGGCACTGAAGCTTTCTTT

v_call: TRBV19
clone_size: NA
d_call: NA
j_call: TRBJ2-4
cdr3_aa: CASSIEGRSKNIQYF
cdr3_nt: TGTGCCAGTAGTATAGAAGGGAGATCCAAAAACATTCAGTACTTC

v_call: TRBV14
clone_size: NA
d_call: NA
j_call: TRBJ2-7
cdr3_aa: CASSQDPRVEQYF
cdr3_nt: TGTGCCAGCAGCCAAGATCCCAGGGTGGAGCAGTACTTC

v_call: TRBV19
clone_size: NA
d_call: NA
j_call: TRBJ1-5
cdr3_aa: CASSIEYRAGNQPQHF
cdr3_nt: TGTGCCAGTAGTATAGAGTACAGGGCTGGCAATCAGCCCCAGCATTTT

v_call: TRBV7-8
clone_size: many
d_call: TRBD1
j_call: TRBJ1-2
cdr3_aa: CASSLLTGAPYGYTF
cdr3_nt: TGTGCCAGCAGCTTACTAACAGGGGCCCCCTATGGCTACACCTTC